The following is a T cell receptor (beta chain) sequence with its context. Its antigen remains unknown. This entry comes from a study of cytomegalovirus exposure and HLA in healthy donors. The PCR made use of 60 Vbeta and 13 Jbeta primers. Some clones are missing from TCRdb's copy, which holds only in-frame ones; the method was immunoSEQ multiplex PCR. The sample shows about 150,000 clones, approximately 78% of them seen only once. Study-wide results and caveats: Follow-up analysis seemed to connect common viral pathogens with several of the most significant clusters identified.

The TCR originated in a middle-aged man in good health and CMV-seropositive. Sequenced material: PBMCs.

CDR3 bases: TGCGCCAGCAGCTTGCAGGGACAGTCCTACGAGCAGTACTTC. It translates to CASSLQGQSYEQYF. V and J are TRBV5-1 and TRBJ2-7, with 7 bases matching TRBD1. The CDR3 is 14 residues long. Trimming took 1 base from V and 1 from J; bases not matched to a gene: 2. CDR1 is SGHRS and CDR2 is YFSETQ in the germline V gene.